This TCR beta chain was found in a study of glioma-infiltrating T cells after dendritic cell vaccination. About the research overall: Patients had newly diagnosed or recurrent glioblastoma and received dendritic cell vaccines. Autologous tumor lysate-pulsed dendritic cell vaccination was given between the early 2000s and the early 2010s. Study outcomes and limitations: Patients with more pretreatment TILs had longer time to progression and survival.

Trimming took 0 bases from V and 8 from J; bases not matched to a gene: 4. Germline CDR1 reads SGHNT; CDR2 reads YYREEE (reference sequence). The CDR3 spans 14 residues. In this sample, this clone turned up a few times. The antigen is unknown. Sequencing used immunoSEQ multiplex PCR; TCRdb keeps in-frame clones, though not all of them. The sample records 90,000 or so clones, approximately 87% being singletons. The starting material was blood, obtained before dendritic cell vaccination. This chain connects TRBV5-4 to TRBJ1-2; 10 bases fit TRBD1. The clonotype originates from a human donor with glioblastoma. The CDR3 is CASSLGGTGDGYTF. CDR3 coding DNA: TGTGCCAGCAGCTTGGGTGGGACAGGGGACGGCTACACCTTC.